The subject of this entry is one TCR beta chain. The target antigen is unknown. This CDR3 region has 18 residues. Germline V gene data show CDR1 as SQVTM and CDR2 as ANQGSEA. Germline trimming cut 4 bases from V and 0 bases from J; bases unmatched to any gene: 14. The immunoSEQ assay was version 4, run in survey mode. Here immunoSEQ multiplex PCR was the method, and the copy in TCRdb shows in-frame clones only, minus some. Of roughly 34,000 clones listed, 80% to 90% were seen once; the top ten hold roughly 0.9%. This sample is part of a study of persistence of HIV-infected CD4 T cells. The stimulus was lysate of CMV-infected fibroblasts, around 11 ug/mL. Sorted nonresponding memory CD4+ T cells were CD40L-negative, CD69-negative, CD45RO-high. The study's findings and limits: Proviral oligoclonality tracked with TCR oligoclonality within the same sorted cells.

The TCR originated in an adult man with HIV who was CMV-seropositive. The sample here was CD4+ T cells sorted from PBMCs after roughly 20-hour stimulation, taken from a patient who received antiretroviral therapy. This chain links TRBV29-1 with TRBJ2-7; the match to TRBD2 covers 11 bases. CDR3 DNA sequence: TGCAGCGTTGTAGTTTTAGAGGCTAGCGGGGGGATCTCCTACGAGCAGTACTTC. Residues: CSVVVLEASGGISYEQYF.